The sequence of this T cell receptor (beta chain) was determined in a study of T cell repertoires in cytomegalovirus infection. Study-wide context: Public TCR beta signatures marked donors with CMV infection and the matching HLA.

TCRdb processed the reads anew with MiXCR; each CDR3 protein has one entry. This sample yields almost 500,000 distinct CDR3 sequences, of which 11% are seen a single time; roughly 10% belongs to the top ten. Overall study findings and caveats: The study found HLA-C-restricted CMV-specific TCR beta clonotypes dominating the ex vivo response. Summed public TCR beta family frequency identified CMV carriers bearing the relevant HLA.

From germline, CDR1 is DFQATT and CDR2 SNEGSKA (reference sequence). The CDR3 totals 13 residues. On this clonotype itself: Its antigen is undetermined. The junction does not match germline at one end; this may be a read error.

This clonotype was sampled from a human donor in good health (CMV status not recorded). Some clones in this sample may be carry-over from other donors' samples. Specimen: PBMCs. The chain combines TRBV20-1 with TRBJ2-4; a possible D gene is TRBD1 (6 bases). DNA of the CDR3: TGCAGTGCTACCAAACAGGGATTAAACGTTCAGTACTTC. This codes for CSATKQGLNVQYF.